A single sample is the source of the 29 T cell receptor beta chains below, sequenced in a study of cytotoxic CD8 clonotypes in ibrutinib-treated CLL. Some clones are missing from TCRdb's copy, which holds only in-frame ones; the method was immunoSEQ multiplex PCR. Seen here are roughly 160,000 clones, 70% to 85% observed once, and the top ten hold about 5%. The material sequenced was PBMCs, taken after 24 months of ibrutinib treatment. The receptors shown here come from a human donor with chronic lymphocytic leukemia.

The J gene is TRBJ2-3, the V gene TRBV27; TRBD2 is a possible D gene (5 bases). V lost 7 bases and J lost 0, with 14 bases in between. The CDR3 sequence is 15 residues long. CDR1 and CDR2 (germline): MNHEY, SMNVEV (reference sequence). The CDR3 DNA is TGTGCCAGCAACCTCCCCGGCGGGAGCACAGATACGCAGTATTTT. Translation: CASNLPGGSTDTQYF.

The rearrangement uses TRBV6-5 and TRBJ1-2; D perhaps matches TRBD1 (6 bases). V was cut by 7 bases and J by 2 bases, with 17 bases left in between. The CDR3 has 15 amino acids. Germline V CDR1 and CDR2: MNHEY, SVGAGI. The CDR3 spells CASTPRGVTNYGYTF. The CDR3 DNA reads TGTGCCAGCACCCCGAGGGGGGTCACAAACTATGGCTACACCTTC.

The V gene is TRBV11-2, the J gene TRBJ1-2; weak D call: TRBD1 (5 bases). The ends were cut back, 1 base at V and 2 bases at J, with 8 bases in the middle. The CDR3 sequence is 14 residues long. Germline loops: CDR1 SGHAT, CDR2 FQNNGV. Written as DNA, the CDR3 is TGTGCCAGCAGCTTAGTTCAGGGCAACTATGGCTACACCTTC. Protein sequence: CASSLVQGNYGYTF.

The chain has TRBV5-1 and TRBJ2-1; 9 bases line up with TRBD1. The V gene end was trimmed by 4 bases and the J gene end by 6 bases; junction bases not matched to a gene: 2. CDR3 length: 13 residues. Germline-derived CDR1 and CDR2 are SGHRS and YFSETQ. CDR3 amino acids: CASSGTGLNEQFF. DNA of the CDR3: TGCGCCAGCAGCGGGACAGGGCTCAATGAGCAGTTCTTC.

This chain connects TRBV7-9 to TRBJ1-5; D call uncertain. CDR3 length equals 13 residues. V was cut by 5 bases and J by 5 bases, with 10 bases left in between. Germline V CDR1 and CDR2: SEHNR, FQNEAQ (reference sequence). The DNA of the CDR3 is TGTGCCAGCAGCCAACAGAGTTATCAGCCCCAGCATTTT. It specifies CASSQQSYQPQHF.

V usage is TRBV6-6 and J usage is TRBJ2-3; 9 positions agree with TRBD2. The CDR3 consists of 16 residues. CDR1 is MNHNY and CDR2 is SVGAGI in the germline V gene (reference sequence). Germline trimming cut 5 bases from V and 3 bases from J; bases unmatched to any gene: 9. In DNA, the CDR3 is TGTGCCAGCAGTAAGGGGGCTAGCGGGGATACAGATACGCAGTATTTT. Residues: CASSKGASGDTDTQYF.

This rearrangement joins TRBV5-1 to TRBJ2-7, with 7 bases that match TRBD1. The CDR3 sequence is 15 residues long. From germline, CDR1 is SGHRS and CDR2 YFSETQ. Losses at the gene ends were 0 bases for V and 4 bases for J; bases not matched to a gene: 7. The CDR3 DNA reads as TGCGCCAGCAGCTTGGCGGCGGGCAGGGGGTACGAGCAGTACTTC. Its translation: CASSLAAGRGYEQYF.

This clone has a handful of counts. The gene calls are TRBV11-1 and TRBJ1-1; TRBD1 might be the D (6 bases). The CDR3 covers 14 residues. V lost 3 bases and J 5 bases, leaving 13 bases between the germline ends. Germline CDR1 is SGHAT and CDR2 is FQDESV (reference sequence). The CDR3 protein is CASSFLQGATEAFF. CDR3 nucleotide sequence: TGTGCCAGCAGCTTTCTACAGGGAGCAACTGAAGCTTTCTTT.

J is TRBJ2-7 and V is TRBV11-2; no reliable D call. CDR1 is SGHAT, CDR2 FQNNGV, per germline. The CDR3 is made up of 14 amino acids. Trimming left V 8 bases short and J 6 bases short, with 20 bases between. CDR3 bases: TGTGCCAGCCGGGTTCCAGCGAGGTCCGCCGAGCAGTACTTC. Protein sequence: CASRVPARSAEQYF.

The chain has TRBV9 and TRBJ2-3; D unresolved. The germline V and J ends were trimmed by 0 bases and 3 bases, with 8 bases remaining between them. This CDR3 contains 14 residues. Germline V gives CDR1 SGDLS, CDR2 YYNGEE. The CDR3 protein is CASSVASATDTQYF. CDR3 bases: TGTGCCAGCAGCGTAGCTTCAGCGACAGATACGCAGTATTTT. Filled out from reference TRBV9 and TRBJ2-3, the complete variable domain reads DSGVTQTPKHLITATGQRVTLRCSPRSGDLSVYWYQQSLDQGLQFLIQYYNGEERAKGNILERFSAQQFPDLHSELNLSSLELGDSALYFCASSVASATDTQYFGPGTRLTVL.

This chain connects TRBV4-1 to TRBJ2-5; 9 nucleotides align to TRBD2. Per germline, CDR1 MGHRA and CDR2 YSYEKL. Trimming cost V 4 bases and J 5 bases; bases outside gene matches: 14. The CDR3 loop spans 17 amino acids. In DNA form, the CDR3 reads TGCGCCAGCAGCCCCCGGGCTAGCGGGACCCCCGGCGAGACCCAGTACTTC. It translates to CASSPRASGTPGETQYF.

The CDR3 loop is CATDYLSSYNEQFF. Here the CDR3 DNA reads TGTGCCACCGACTATCTCAGCTCCTACAATGAGCAGTTCTTC. This chain links TRBV7-9 with TRBJ2-1; the D gene is possibly TRBD2 (5 bases). The CDR3 extends over 14 amino acids. Germline V gene data show CDR1 as SEHNR and CDR2 as FQNEAQ (reference sequence). Trimming left V 10 bases short and J 0 bases short, with 13 bases between.

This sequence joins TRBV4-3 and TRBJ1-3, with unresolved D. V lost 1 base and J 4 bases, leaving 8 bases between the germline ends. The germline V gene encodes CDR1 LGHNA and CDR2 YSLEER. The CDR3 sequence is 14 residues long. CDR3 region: CASSQAQRGNTIYF. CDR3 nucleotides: TGCGCCAGCAGCCAAGCTCAAAGGGGAAACACCATATATTTT.

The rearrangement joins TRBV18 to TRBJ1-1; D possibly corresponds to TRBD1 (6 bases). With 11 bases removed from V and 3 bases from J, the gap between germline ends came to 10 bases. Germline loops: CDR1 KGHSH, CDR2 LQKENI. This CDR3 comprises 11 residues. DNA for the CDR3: TGTGCCGGCAGGGGAGACACTGAAGCTTTCTTT. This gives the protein CAGRGDTEAFF.

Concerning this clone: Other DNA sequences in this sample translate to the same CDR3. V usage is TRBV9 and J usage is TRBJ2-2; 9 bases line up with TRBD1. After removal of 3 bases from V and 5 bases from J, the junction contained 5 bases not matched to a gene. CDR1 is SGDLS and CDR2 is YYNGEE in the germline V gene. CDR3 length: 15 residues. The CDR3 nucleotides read TGTGCCAGCAGCGGGGGACAGGGAAGGACCGGGGAGCTGTTTTTT. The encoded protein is CASSGGQGRTGELFF. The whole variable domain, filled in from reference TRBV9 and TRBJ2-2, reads DSGVTQTPKHLITATGQRVTLRCSPRSGDLSVYWYQQSLDQGLQFLIQYYNGEERAKGNILERFSAQQFPDLHSELNLSSLELGDSALYFCASSGGQGRTGELFFGEGSRLTVL.

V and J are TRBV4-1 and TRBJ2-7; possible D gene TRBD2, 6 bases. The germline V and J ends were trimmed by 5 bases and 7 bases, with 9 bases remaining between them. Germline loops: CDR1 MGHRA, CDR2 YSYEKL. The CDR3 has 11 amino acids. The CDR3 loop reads CASSDGREQYF. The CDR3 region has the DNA TGCGCCAGCAGCGACGGGAGAGAGCAGTACTTC.

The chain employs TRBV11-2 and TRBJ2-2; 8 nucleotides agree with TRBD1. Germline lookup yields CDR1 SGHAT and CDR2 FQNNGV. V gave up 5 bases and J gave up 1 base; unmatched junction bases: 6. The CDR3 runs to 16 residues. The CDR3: CASSLTRGLNTGELFF. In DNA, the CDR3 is TGTGCCAGCAGCCTCACCAGGGGGCTGAACACCGGGGAGCTGTTTTTT. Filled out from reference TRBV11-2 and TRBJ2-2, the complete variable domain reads EAGVAQSPRYKIIEKRQSVAFWCNPISGHATLYWYQQILGQGPKLLIQFQNNGVVDDSQLPKDRFSAERLKGVDSTLKIQPAKLEDSAVYLCASSLTRGLNTGELFFGEGSRLTVL.

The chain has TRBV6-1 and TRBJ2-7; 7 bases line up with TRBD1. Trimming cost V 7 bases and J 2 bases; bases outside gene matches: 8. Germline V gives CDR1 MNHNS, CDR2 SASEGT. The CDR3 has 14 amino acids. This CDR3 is CASTEDRSTYEQYF. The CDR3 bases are TGTGCCAGCACGGAGGACAGGTCAACCTACGAGCAGTACTTC.

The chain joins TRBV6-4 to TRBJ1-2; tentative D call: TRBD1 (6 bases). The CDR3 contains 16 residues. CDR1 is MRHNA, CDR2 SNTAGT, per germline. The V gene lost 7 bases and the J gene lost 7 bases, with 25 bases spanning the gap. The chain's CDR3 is CASTKGDTRDIAGYTF. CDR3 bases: TGTGCCAGCACCAAGGGGGACACCCGGGATATTGCTGGCTACACCTTC.

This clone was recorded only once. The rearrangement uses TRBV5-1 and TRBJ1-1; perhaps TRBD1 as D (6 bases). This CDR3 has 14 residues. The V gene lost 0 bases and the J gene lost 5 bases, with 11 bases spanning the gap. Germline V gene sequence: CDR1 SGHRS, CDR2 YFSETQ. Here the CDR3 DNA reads TGCGCCAGCAGCTTGGGAGGGACAAGGACTGAAGCTTTCTTT. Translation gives CASSLGGTRTEAFF. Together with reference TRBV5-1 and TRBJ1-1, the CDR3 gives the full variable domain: KAGVTQTPRYLIKTRGQQVTLSCSPISGHRSVSWYQQTPGQGLQFLFEYFSETQRNKGNFPGRFSGRQFSNSRSEMNVSTLELGDSALYLCASSLGGTRTEAFFGQGTRLTVV.

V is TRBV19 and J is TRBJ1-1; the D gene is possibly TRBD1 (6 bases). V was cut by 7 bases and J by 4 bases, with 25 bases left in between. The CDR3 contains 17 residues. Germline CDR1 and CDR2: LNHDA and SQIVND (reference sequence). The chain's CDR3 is CASTSGTPDPSGTEAFF. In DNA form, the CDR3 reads TGTGCCAGTACCTCCGGGACACCAGACCCGAGTGGCACTGAAGCTTTCTTT.

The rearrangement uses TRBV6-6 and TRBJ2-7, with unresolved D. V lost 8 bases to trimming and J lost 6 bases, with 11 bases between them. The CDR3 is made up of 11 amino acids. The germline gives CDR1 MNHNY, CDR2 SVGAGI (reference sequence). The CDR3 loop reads CASVNDGEQYF. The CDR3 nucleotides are TGTGCCAGCGTCAACGACGGCGAGCAGTACTTC.

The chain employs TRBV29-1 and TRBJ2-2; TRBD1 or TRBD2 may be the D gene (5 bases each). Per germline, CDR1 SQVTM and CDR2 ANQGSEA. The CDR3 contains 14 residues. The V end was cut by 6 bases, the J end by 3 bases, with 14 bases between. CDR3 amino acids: CSVEGLTHTGELFF. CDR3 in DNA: TGCAGCGTCGAGGGGCTAACTCACACCGGGGAGCTGTTTTTT.

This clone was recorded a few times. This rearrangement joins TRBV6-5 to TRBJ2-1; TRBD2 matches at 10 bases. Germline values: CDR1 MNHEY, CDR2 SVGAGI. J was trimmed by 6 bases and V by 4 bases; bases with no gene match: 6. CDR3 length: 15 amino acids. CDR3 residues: CASSSERGGTNEQFF. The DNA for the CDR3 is TGTGCCAGCAGTTCCGAGCGGGGGGGCACCAATGAGCAGTTCTTC.

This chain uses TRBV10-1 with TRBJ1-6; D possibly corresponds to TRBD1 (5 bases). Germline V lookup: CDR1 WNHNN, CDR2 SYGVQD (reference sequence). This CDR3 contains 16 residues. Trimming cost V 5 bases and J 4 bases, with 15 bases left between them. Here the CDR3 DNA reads TGCGCCAGCAGTCGGTGGGGAGGGGTTTATAATTCACCCCTCCACTTT. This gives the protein CASSRWGGVYNSPLHF.

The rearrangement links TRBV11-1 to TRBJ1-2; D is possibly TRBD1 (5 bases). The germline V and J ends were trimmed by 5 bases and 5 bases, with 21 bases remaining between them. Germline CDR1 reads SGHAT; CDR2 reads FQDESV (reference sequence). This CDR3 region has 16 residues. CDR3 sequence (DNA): TGTGCCAGCAGCGAACCTTCCCTGGGACGGGCGTATGGCTACACCTTC. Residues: CASSEPSLGRAYGYTF.

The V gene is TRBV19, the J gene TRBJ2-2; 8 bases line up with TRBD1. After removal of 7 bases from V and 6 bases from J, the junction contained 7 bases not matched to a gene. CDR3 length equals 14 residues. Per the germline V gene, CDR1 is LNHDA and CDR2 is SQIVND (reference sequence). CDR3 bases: TGTGCCAGTAAAATAACAGGGGGTGCCGGGGAGCTGTTTTTT. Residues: CASKITGGAGELFF.

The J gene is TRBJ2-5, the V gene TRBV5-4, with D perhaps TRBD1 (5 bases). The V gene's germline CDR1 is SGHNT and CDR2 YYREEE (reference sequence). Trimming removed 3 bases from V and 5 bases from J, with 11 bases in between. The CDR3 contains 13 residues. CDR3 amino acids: CASSSRVLETQYF. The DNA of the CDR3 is TGTGCCAGCAGCTCCAGGGTTCTGGAGACCCAGTACTTC.

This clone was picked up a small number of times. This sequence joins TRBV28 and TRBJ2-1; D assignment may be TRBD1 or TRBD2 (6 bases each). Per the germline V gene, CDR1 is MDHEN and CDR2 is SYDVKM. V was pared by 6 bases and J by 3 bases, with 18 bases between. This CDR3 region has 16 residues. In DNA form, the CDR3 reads TGTGCCAGCAGCCCGGGGGCAGTCCACTTCTACAATGAGCAGTTCTTC. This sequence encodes CASSPGAVHFYNEQFF.